This TCR beta chain comes out of a study of T cell responses to AZD1222 COVID-19 vaccine. Points from the study as a whole: At 160-218 and 743-854, vaccine-associated CD4 TCRs were dominant, and they spanned spike. Clonal diversity may have been underestimated, and the donors were mostly white British, with more females than males. Only six people who got AZD1222 tested seropositive at baseline.

About this clone: Its antigen is as yet unknown.

Clones were sequenced by immunoSEQ multiplex PCR, and TCRdb holds only the in-frame ones, with some missing. Among 100,000 or so clones listed, more than 70% were seen once. The receptor was derived from an adult in good health. Sequencing was performed on peripheral blood, taken on day 0 of AZD1222 vaccination.

The CDR3 reads CASSRYQETQYF. CDR3 coding DNA: TGTGCCAGCAGCAGGTACCAAGAGACCCAGTACTTC. This rearrangement joins TRBV13 to TRBJ2-5; D is undetermined. Germline V gene sequence: CDR1 PRHDT, CDR2 FYEKMQ (reference sequence). V shed 5 bases and J shed 0 bases, with 4 bases lying between them. This CDR3 region has 12 residues.